This T cell receptor beta chain emerged from a study of tumor and adjacent non-tumor tissue in lung cancer. The overall study: The cohort had about twelve adenocarcinoma, a couple of squamous cell and 1 small cell patients. On average, productive TCRbeta reads reached about 4.17 million per sample. Broader study findings: Top 100 clones took a larger repertoire share in normal lung. Higher tumor TCR diversity was associated with shorter survival.

Looked up from germline, CDR1 is MNHNY and CDR2 is SVGAGI (reference sequence). This CDR3 region has 14 residues. This sample's RNA came from whole unsorted tissue. The normal lung tissue was taken more than 3 cm from the tumor edge. As concerns this clonotype: Its antigen is undetermined. Germline and junction disagree at one end, which may indicate a read error.

A modified ARM-PCR protocol with three rounds of nested PCR amplified TCRbeta. TCRdb re-analysed the multiplex PCR reads in MiXCR, keeping a single row per CDR3 protein. The data contain 45,000 to 65,000 distinct CDR3 sequences, 74% of them singletons. Sample: distant non-tumor lung tissue. The TCR was taken from a woman aged 55-75 years with non-small cell lung cancer. The rearrangement links TRBV6-6 to TRBJ2-1; a weak D match, TRBD1 (6 bases). This CDR3 is CVSSYSLYRDEQLF. As DNA, the CDR3 is TGTGTCAGCAGTTACTCCCTTTACAGGGATGAGCAACTCTTC.